The clone carrying this T cell receptor (beta chain) was picked up many times. The antigen remains unidentified. This sample is drawn from a study of T-cell reconstitution after alpha-beta-depleted transplantation in children. Germline V gene data show CDR1 as MNHNY and CDR2 as SVGAGI (reference sequence). This CDR3 has 12 residues. Between the trimmed V and J ends, which lost 7 bases and 3 bases, there was a span of 7 bases. Whole-study findings and limits: Reportedly, only several hundred clones from non-depleted graft cells drove alpha-beta T-cell counts at about two months. One year after transplant, T-cell counts and diversity came mostly from newly produced T cells. Several patients had high TCRbeta diversity at day 60; it came from surviving recipient T cells and thymic progenitors.

Unique molecular identifiers featured in how the TCRbeta library was prepared. TCRdb recomputed calls from the PCR reads with MiXCR, one row per CDR3 protein. The sample comprises 90,000 to 130,000 distinct CDR3 sequences, approximately 6.6% of which are singletons, and 23% rests with the top ten. The V call is TRBV6-6, the J call TRBJ1-3, with D unclear. The TCR was taken from a male patient between 2 and 15 years old who had a stem cell transplant for acute lymphoblastic leukemia, so the T cells may come from the graft donor. Sample: PBMCs, mostly from graft donor cells, taken 360 days after TCRalphabeta/CD19-depleted stem cell transplant. CDR3 in amino acids: CASTENGNTIYF. CDR3 coding DNA: TGTGCCAGCACCGAGAATGGAAACACCATATATTTT.